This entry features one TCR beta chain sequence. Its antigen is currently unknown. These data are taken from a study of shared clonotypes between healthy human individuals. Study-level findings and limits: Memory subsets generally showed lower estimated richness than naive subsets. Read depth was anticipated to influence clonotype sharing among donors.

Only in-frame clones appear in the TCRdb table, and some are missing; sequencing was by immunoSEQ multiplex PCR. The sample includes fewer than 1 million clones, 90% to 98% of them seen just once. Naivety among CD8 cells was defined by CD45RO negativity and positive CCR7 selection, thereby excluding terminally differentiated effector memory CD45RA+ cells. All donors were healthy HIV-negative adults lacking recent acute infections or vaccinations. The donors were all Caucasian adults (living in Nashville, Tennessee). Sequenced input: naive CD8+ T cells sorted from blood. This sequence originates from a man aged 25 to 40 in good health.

This CDR3 is CAGGTGNYEQYF. In DNA form, the CDR3 reads TGTGCCGGAGGGACAGGGAACTACGAGCAGTACTTC. V usage is TRBV30 and J usage is TRBJ2-7, with 9 nucleotides matching TRBD1. CDR1 and CDR2 from the germline V gene are GTSNPN and SVGIG (reference sequence). This CDR3 spans 12 amino acids. V lost 8 bases to trimming and J lost 3 bases; unmatched junction nucleotides: 5.